Each of the 2 T cell receptor beta chains below was sequenced from the same sample in a study of PD-1 and CTLA-4 blockade in melanoma. Sequencing was performed with immunoSEQ multiplex PCR; in TCRdb, only in-frame clones are kept and a portion is missing. The sample has roughly 16,000 clones, under 85% seen once. Sequences were derived from CD8+ T cells from peripheral blood, sampled before anti-PD-1 treatment. These receptors originate from a human donor with melanoma.

CDR3: CASPQPAHEQYF. CDR3 nucleotide sequence: TGTGCCAGCCCACAACCAGCCCACGAGCAGTACTTC. The J gene is TRBJ2-7, the V gene TRBV2, with D uncertain. Trimming removed 8 bases at V and 5 bases at J, with 13 bases between. The CDR3 loop spans 12 amino acids. The germline gives CDR1 SNHLY, CDR2 FYNNEI.

The CDR3 protein is CASLRQGPNYGYTF. In DNA form, the CDR3 reads TGTGCCAGCCTTAGACAGGGCCCTAACTATGGCTACACCTTC. The rearrangement links TRBV7-9 to TRBJ1-2; 7 bases match TRBD1. J lost 0 bases, V lost 8 bases, and 6 bases had no gene match. The germline V gene encodes CDR1 SEHNR and CDR2 FQNEAQ (reference sequence). The CDR3 consists of 14 residues.